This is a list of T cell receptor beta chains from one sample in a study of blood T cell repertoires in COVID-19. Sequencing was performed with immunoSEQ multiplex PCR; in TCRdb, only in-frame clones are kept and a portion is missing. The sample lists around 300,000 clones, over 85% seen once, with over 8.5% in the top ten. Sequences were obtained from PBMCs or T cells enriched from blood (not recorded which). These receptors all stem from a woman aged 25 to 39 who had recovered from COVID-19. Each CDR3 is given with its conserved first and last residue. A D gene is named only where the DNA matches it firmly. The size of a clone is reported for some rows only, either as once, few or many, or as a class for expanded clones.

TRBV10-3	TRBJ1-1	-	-	TGTGCCATCGCTAGGGAAGCGGGACCTGAAGCTTTCTTT	CAIAREAGPEAFF
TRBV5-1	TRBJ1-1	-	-	TGCGCCAGCAGCCCCCGGGGTCAGAACACTGAAGCTTTCTTT	CASSPRGQNTEAFF
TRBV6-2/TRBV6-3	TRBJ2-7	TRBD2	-	TGTGCCAGCAGTTACTCCGGGATGGCCCAGCGGGGCCTTTACGAGCAGTACTTC	CASSYSGMAQRGLYEQYF
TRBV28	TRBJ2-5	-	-	TGTGCCAGCAGCAGTAACATAGGCTATCCGAGGGAGACCCAGTACTTC	CASSSNIGYPRETQYF
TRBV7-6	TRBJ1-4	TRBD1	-	TGTGCCAGCAGCGCCCGGGACAGTGCGGATGAAAAACTGTTTTTT	CASSARDSADEKLFF
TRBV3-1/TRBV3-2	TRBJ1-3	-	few	TGTGCCAGCAGCCAAGGAAGGGAGCCTGGAAACACCATATATTTT	CASSQGREPGNTIYF
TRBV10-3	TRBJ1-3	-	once	TGTGCCATCAGTGAGTCGATCTACTCTGGAAACACCATATATTTT	CAISESIYSGNTIYF
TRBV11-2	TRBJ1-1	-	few	TGTGCCAGCAGCTTAGCTTCAGGGTCGAACACTGAAGCTTTCTTT	CASSLASGSNTEAFF
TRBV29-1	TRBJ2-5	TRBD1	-	TGCAGCGTTGAAGATCGAACAGGGGCCGGAGGTCGGACCCAGTACTTC	CSVEDRTGAGGRTQYF
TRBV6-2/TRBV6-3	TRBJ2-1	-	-	TGTGCCAGCAGTTTGAAGGAGCCATCTTACAATGAGCAGTTCTTC	CASSLKEPSYNEQFF
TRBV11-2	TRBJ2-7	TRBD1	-	TGTGCCAGCAGCGCAAGGACAGGGGCGAGCGAGCAGTACTTC	CASSARTGASEQYF
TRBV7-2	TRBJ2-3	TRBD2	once	TGTGCCAGCAGACGGGGACTAGCGGGCACAGATACGCAGTATTTT	CASRRGLAGTDTQYF
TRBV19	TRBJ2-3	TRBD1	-	TGTGCCAGTAGTACGGACAGGGCAGATACGCAGTATTTT	CASSTDRADTQYF
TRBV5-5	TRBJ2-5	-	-	TGTGCCAGCAGCTTGACACAGCACCAAGAGACCCAGTACTTC	CASSLTQHQETQYF
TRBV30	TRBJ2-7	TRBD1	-	TGTGCCTGGAGTTTGGGACAGGGGGATAACGAGCAGTACTTC	CAWSLGQGDNEQYF
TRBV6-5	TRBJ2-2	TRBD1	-	TGTGCCAGCAGGCCACAGGGGGCGGACACCGGGGAGCTGTTTTTT	CASRPQGADTGELFF
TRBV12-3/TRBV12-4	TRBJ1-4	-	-	TGTGCCACCGGAAGGTGGGGCGATGAAAAACTGTTTTTT	CATGRWGDEKLFF